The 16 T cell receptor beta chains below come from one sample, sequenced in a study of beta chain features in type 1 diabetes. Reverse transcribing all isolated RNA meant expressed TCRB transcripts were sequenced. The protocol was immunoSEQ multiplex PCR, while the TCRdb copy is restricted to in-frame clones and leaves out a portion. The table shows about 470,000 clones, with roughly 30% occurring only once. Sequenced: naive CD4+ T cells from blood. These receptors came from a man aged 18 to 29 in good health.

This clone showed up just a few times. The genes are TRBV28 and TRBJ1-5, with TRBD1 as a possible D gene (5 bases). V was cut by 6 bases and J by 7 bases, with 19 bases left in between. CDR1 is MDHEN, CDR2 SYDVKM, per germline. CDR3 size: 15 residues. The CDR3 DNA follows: TGTGCCAGCAGCACTCGGACACCCTGGGGACAGCCCCAGCATTTT. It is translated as CASSTRTPWGQPQHF.

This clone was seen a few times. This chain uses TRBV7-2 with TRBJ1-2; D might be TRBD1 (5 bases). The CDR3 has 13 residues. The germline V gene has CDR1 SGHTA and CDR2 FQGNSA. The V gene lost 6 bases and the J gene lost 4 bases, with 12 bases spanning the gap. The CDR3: CASSPAGPYGYTF. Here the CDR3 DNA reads TGTGCCAGCAGTCCTGCAGGGCCCTATGGCTACACCTTC.

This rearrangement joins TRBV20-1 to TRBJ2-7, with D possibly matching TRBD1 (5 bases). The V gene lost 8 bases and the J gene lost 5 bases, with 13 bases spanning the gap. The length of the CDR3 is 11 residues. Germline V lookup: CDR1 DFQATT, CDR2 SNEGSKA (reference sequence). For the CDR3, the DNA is TGCAGTCCCCCCTGGGGCGACGAGCAGTACTTC. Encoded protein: CSPPWGDEQYF.

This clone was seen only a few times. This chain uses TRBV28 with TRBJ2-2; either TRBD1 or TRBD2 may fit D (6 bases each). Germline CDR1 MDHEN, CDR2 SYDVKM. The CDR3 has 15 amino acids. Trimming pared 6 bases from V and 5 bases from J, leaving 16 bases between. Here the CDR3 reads CASSPPGARTGELFF. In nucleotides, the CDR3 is TGTGCCAGCAGCCCACCGGGGGCGAGGACCGGGGAGCTGTTTTTT.

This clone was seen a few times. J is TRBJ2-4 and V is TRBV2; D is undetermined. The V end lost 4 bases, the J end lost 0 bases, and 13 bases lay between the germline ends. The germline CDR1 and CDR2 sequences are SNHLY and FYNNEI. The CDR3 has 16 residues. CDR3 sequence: CASSGSSDLAKNIQYF. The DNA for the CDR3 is TGTGCCAGCAGTGGAAGCAGTGATCTAGCCAAAAACATTCAGTACTTC. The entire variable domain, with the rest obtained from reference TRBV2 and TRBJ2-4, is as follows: EPEVTQTPSHQVTQMGQEVILRCVPISNHLYFYWYRQILGQKVEFLVSFYNNEISEKSEIFDDQFSVERPDGSNFTLKIRSTKLEDSAMYFCASSGSSDLAKNIQYFGAGTRLSVL.

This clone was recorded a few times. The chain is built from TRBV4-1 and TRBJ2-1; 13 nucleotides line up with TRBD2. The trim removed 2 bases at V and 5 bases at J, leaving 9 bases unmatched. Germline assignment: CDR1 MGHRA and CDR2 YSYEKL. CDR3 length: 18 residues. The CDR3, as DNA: TGCGCCAGCAGCCAACTAAGATGGGGACTAGCGGGGAACAATGAGCAGTTCTTC. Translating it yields CASSQLRWGLAGNNEQFF.

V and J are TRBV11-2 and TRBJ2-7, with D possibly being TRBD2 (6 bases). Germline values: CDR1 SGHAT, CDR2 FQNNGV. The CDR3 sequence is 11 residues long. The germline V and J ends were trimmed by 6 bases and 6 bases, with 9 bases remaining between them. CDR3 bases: TGTGCCAGCAGACAGGAGGGCGAGCAGTACTTC. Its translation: CASRQEGEQYF.

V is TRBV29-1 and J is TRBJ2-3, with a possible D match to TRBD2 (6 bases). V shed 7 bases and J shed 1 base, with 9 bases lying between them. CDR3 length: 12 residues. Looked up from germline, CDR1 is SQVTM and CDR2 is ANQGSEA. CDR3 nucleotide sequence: TGCAGCGAGACTAGGGGCACAGATACGCAGTATTTT. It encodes CSETRGTDTQYF.

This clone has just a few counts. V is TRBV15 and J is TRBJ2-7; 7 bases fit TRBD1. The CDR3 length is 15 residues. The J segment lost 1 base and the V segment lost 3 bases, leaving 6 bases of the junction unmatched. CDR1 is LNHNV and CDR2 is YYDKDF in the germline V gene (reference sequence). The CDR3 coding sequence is TGTGCCACCAGCAGGGGACAGACTATATCCTACGAGCAGTACTTC. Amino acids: CATSRGQTISYEQYF.

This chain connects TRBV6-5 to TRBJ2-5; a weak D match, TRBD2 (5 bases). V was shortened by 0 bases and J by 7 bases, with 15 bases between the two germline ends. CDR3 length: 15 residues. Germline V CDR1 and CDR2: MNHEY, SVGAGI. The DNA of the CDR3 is TGTGCCAGCAGTTACTCGACGGCTGCACGGGGGACCCAGTACTTC. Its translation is CASSYSTAARGTQYF.

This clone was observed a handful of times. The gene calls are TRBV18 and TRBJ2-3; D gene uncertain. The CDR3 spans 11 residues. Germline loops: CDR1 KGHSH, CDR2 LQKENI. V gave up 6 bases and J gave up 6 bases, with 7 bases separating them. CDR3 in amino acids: CASSARDTQYF. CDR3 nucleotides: TGTGCCAGCTCCGCCCGCGATACGCAGTATTTT.

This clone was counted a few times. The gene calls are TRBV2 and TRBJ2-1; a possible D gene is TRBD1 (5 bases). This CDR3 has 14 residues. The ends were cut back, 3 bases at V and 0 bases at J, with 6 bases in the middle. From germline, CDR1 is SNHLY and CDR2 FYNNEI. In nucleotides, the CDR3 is TGTGCCAGCAGTGACAGGGACTCCTACAATGAGCAGTTCTTC. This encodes CASSDRDSYNEQFF. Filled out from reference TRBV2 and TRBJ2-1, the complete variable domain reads EPEVTQTPSHQVTQMGQEVILRCVPISNHLYFYWYRQILGQKVEFLVSFYNNEISEKSEIFDDQFSVERPDGSNFTLKIRSTKLEDSAMYFCASSDRDSYNEQFFGPGTRLTVL.

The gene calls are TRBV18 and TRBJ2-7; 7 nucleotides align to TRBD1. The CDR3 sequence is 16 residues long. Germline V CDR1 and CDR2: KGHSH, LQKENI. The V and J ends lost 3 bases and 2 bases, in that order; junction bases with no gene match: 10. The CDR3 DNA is TGTGCCAGCTCACCTTTCCCGGGACAGCTCCCCTACGAGCAGTACTTC. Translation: CASSPFPGQLPYEQYF.

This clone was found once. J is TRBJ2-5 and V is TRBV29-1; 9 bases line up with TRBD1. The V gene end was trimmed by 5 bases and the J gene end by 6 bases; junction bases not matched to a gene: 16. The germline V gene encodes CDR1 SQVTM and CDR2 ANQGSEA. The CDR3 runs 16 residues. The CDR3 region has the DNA TGCAGCGTTCCTACCGGAGAGACAGGGGGGACGAAGACCCAGTACTTC. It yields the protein CSVPTGETGGTKTQYF.

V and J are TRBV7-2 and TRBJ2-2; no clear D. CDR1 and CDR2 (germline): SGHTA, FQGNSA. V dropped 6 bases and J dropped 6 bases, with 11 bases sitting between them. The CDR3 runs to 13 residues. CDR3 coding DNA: TGTGCCAGCAGTCCCTCATCGGCCGGGGAGCTGTTTTTT. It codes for CASSPSSAGELFF.

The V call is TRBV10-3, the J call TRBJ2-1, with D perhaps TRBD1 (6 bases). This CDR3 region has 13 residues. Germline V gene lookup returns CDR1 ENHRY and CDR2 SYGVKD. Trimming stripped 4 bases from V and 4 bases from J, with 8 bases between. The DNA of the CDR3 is TGTGCCATCAGTGGGGGGCGGTACAATGAGCAGTTCTTC. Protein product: CAISGGRYNEQFF.